This TCR beta chain was recovered during a study of cytomegalovirus exposure and HLA in healthy donors. Points from the study as a whole: Highly shared sequence variants in one cluster were likely a sequencing artifact. In presence/absence analyses, roughly uniform sequencing depth across donors was assumed. When the data were analyzed later, several of the most significant clusters appeared to be linked to common viral pathogens. More than 15,000 TCR beta sequences were associated with HLA alleles at 0.05 false discovery rate in a later analysis.

The PCR contained 60 Vbeta and 13 Jbeta primers. Assay: immunoSEQ multiplex PCR; the TCRdb copy retains only in-frame clones and omits some. The table has approximately 150,000 clones, roughly 79% seen once. The V gene end was trimmed by 3 bases and the J gene end by 5 bases; junction bases not matched to a gene: 9. The V gene's germline CDR1 is SGHRS and CDR2 YFSETQ. The CDR3 has 15 residues. As concerns this clone: The antigen remains undetermined.

The sequence was collected from a woman aged 45-65 years in good health and CMV-seronegative. J is TRBJ2-7 and V is TRBV5-1; 9 bases line up with TRBD1. Material: PBMCs. This chain's CDR3 is CASSSGGQGSDEQYF. CDR3 coding DNA: TGCGCCAGCAGCTCCGGGGGACAGGGTTCCGACGAGCAGTACTTC. The full variable domain, completed using reference TRBV5-1 and TRBJ2-7, is KAGVTQTPRYLIKTRGQQVTLSCSPISGHRSVSWYQQTPGQGLQFLFEYFSETQRNKGNFPGRFSGRQFSNSRSEMNVSTLELGDSALYLCASSSGGQGSDEQYFGPGTRLTVT.